This entry concerns a single T cell receptor (beta chain). Its specificity is unknown. In germline, CDR1 is SEHNR, CDR2 FQNEAQ (reference sequence). The CDR3 length is 18 residues. With 4 bases removed from V and 0 bases from J, the gap between germline ends came to 21 bases. The TCR beta library used iRepertoire HTBI primers with Arm-PCR amplification of CDR3. A single record per CDR3 protein comes from TCRdb applying MiXCR to the multiplex PCR reads. The data hold roughly 500,000 distinct CDR3 sequences, with 20% to 25% observed a single time. This sample was taken from a study of regulatory T cells in long-lasting Graves disease. Findings and caveats of the study: Favored gene segments in persistent disease were TRBV28, TRBJ1-2 and TRBJ2-5.

Specified time point: persistent/refractory GD, antithyroid drugs over 5 years with positive TRAb. The TCR library was prepared using RNA isolated from PBMCs. The sequenced sample was peripheral blood mononuclear cells (PBMCs), obtained when the disease was refractory, from a patient treated with antithyroid drugs. The TCR comes from a female donor with Graves disease. This chain connects TRBV7-9 to TRBJ1-1; TRBD1 is a possible D gene (5 bases). The CDR3 nucleotides are TGTGCCAGCAGCTCCCCCACGACGCTAGGGGCCCTGAACACTGAAGCTTTCTTT. Protein product: CASSSPTTLGALNTEAFF. Full variable domain (remainder filled in from reference TRBV7-9 and TRBJ1-1): DTGVSQNPRHKITKRGQNVTFRCDPISEHNRLYWYRQTLGQGPEFLTYFQNEAQLEKSRLLSDRFSAERPKGSFSTLEIQRTEQGDSAMYLCASSSPTTLGALNTEAFFGQGTRLTVV.